Presented here are 32 T cell receptor beta chains from one specimen sequenced in a study of metastatic and nonmetastatic thyroid tumors. Thyroid surgery took place with no prior treatment in any patient. TCRdb recomputed clones from the PCR reads via MiXCR. The repertoire holds around 29,000 clones, with less than 30% as singletons. The sequenced sample consisted of blood. These receptors originate from a female donor with papillary thyroid cancer or a benign thyroid nodule (not recorded which). Some clones in this sample may be carry-over from other donors' samples.

This sequence joins TRBV28 and TRBJ2-7; maybe TRBD1 (5 bases). Germline assignment: CDR1 MDHEN and CDR2 SYDVKM. CDR3 length equals 15 residues. The V end lost 6 bases, the J end lost 2 bases, and 17 bases lay between the germline ends. CDR3 loop: CASSRPTGYAYEQYF. In DNA form, the CDR3 reads TGTGCCAGCAGCAGACCTACAGGATACGCCTACGAGCAGTACTTC.

This chain joins TRBV7-2 and TRBJ2-5; 7 positions agree with TRBD2. CDR3 length: 13 amino acids. V shed 4 bases and J 3 bases; nucleotides not matched to a gene: 2. Germline CDR1 SGHTA, CDR2 FQGNSA. CDR3 sequence (DNA): TGTGCCAGCAGCTACCTAGCGGAAGAGACCCAGTACTTC. Protein product: CASSYLAEETQYF.

This clone was observed many times. The chain has TRBV30 and TRBJ2-1; D is unresolved. Trimming stripped 2 bases from V and 0 bases from J, with 11 bases between. Looked up from germline, CDR1 is GTSNPN and CDR2 is SVGIG (reference sequence). The CDR3 extends over 15 amino acids. The CDR3 spells CAWSSLDSSYNEQFF. The CDR3 nucleotides are TGTGCCTGGAGTTCACTCGATAGCTCCTACAATGAGCAGTTCTTC. Combining the CDR3 with reference TRBV30 and TRBJ2-1 gives the whole variable domain SQTIHQWPATLVQPVGSPLSLECTVEGTSNPNLYWYRQAAGRGLQLLFYSVGIGQISSEVPQNLSASRPQDRQFILSSKKLLLSDSGFYLCAWSSLDSSYNEQFFGPGTRLTVL.

This clone is medium-sized (0.01 to 0.1%) by share. The DNA of the CDR3 is TGTGCCAGCAGTCGATCCGGGAGCTCCTACGAGCAGTACTTC. Its protein is CASSRSGSSYEQYF. The gene calls are TRBV2 and TRBJ2-7, with D possibly TRBD2 on 6 matching bases. The CDR3 has 14 amino acids. Trimming removed 5 bases at V and 0 bases at J, with 11 bases between. Germline values: CDR1 SNHLY, CDR2 FYNNEI.

This clone was detected many times. This sequence joins TRBV7-9 and TRBJ2-7; unclear D gene. The CDR3 totals 13 residues. Germline CDR1 is SEHNR and CDR2 is FQNEAQ (reference sequence). The V gene lost 5 bases and the J gene lost 6 bases, with 14 bases spanning the gap. The CDR3 DNA is TGTGCCAGCAGCCCCGCAACGTCCCTCGAGCAGTACTTC. Amino acid sequence: CASSPATSLEQYF.

This rearrangement joins TRBV7-3 to TRBJ1-6, with 7 nucleotides matching TRBD1. The germline V gene has CDR1 SGHTA and CDR2 FQGTGA. J gave up 15 bases and V 4 bases, and 6 bases lay outside the gene matches. The CDR3 contains 12 residues. The CDR3: CASSSPGTVLHF. In nucleotides, the CDR3 is TGTGCCAGCAGCTCACCCGGGACAGTCCTCCACTTT.

This clone has ten or more counts. The chain combines TRBV6-1 with TRBJ2-3; D is unresolved. Germline CDR1 reads MNHNS; CDR2 reads SASEGT. This CDR3 contains 12 residues. Trimming cost V 1 base and J 5 bases, with 4 bases left between them. CDR3: CASSEVLDTQYF. The CDR3, as DNA: TGTGCCAGCAGTGAAGTTCTAGATACGCAGTATTTT.

Comment on this clone: It may be a read error: a sequence one base away is much more abundant. Other DNA sequences from this sample encode an identical CDR3 as well. The J gene is TRBJ2-1, the V gene TRBV9, with 10 positions matching TRBD2. From germline, CDR1 is SGDLS and CDR2 YYNGEE. The CDR3 is made up of 15 amino acids. V lost 0 bases, J lost 8 bases, and 5 bases stayed unmatched. CDR3 sequence: CASSVGGLAGDEQFF. In DNA form, the CDR3 reads TGTGCCAGCAGCGTAGGTGGCCTAGCGGGGGATGAGCAGTTCTTC.

This clone qualifies as medium-sized (0.01 to 0.1%). The gene calls are TRBV2 and TRBJ2-7, with TRBD2 matching 8 bases. This CDR3 is 15 amino acids long. With V trimmed by 6 bases and J by 1 base, 8 bases remained unmatched. Germline lookup yields CDR1 SNHLY and CDR2 FYNNEI. The CDR3 region has the DNA TGTGCCAGCAGACTAACTAGCGGAGGATCCTACGAGCAGTACTTC. Its translation: CASRLTSGGSYEQYF.

The chain carries TRBV28 and TRBJ2-3; TRBD1 aligns across 10 bases. The germline V gene has CDR1 MDHEN and CDR2 SYDVKM. The V gene end was trimmed by 5 bases and the J gene end by 2 bases; junction bases not matched to a gene: 7. The CDR3 totals 16 residues. Written as DNA, the CDR3 is TGTGCCAGCAGTCAAGCGGGACAGGGGTACACAGATACGCAGTATTTT. This encodes CASSQAGQGYTDTQYF.

The rearrangement links TRBV7-2 to TRBJ1-1; D remains unclear. Germline V gene lookup returns CDR1 SGHTA and CDR2 FQGNSA. Trimming took 7 bases from V and 2 from J, leaving 17 bases between them. This CDR3 is built from 15 residues. CDR3 residues: CASNPTQESNTEAFF. CDR3 coding DNA: TGTGCCAGCAACCCGACGCAGGAAAGTAACACTGAAGCTTTCTTT.

The genes are TRBV4-2 and TRBJ2-7, with no clear D. CDR3 size: 14 residues. V was pared by 1 base and J by 0 bases, with 7 bases between. The germline V gene has CDR1 LGHNA and CDR2 YNFKEQ. This chain's CDR3 is CASSQGFTSYEQYF. The CDR3 region has the DNA TGTGCCAGCAGCCAAGGCTTCACCTCCTACGAGCAGTACTTC.

The rearrangement links TRBV30 to TRBJ1-5; 8 bases fit TRBD1. The CDR3 is 13 residues long. Germline V CDR1 and CDR2: GTSNPN, SVGIG (reference sequence). Trimming cost V 3 bases and J 6 bases; bases outside gene matches: 4. CDR3 protein: CAWSRTGSQPQHF. As DNA, the CDR3 is TGTGCCTGGAGCCGGACAGGGTCTCAGCCCCAGCATTTT. Looking up the rest from reference TRBV30 and TRBJ1-5 gives the full variable domain: SQTIHQWPATLVQPVGSPLSLECTVEGTSNPNLYWYRQAAGRGLQLLFYSVGIGQISSEVPQNLSASRPQDRQFILSSKKLLLSDSGFYLCAWSRTGSQPQHFGDGTRLSIL.

As for this clone: The junction shows a germline mismatch at one end, possibly a read error. The gene calls are TRBV11-2 and TRBJ1-2, with no clear D. This CDR3 region has 13 residues. Germline V CDR1 and CDR2: SGHAT, FQNNGV. CDR3 sequence reads: CASSLEWNYCYTF. In DNA form, the CDR3 reads TGTGCCAGCAGCTTAGAGTGGAACTATTGCTACACCTTC.

This clone is termed medium-sized. The gene calls are TRBV27 and TRBJ2-7, with D possibly being TRBD1 (6 bases). CDR1 and CDR2 (germline): MNHEY, SMNVEV (reference sequence). Trimming pared 7 bases from V and 0 bases from J, leaving 13 bases between. This CDR3 is built from 14 residues. This chain's CDR3 is CASTDRPSSYEQYF. The CDR3, as DNA: TGTGCCAGCACCGACAGGCCAAGCTCCTACGAGCAGTACTTC.

This clone was seen repeatedly, ten times or more. This chain joins TRBV5-1 and TRBJ2-1; 7 bases are a match to TRBD2. CDR1 is SGHRS, CDR2 YFSETQ, per germline. V was clipped by 0 bases and J by 10 bases; unmatched bases: 10. The CDR3 consists of 15 residues. CDR3 bases: TGCGCCAGCAGCTTGGAAGGGAGGGCCTCAGGGGAGCAGTTCTTC. Encoded protein: CASSLEGRASGEQFF.

In its sample, this clone was seen many times. Other nucleotide sequences from this sample produce the same CDR3. The gene calls are TRBV19 and TRBJ1-1; D perhaps matches TRBD1 (5 bases). This CDR3 spans 15 amino acids. Per the germline V gene, CDR1 is LNHDA and CDR2 is SQIVND (reference sequence). V shed 8 bases and J shed 1 base, with 17 bases lying between them. DNA of the CDR3: TGTGCCAGTCCGACTCGTCGGGGGGGGAACACTGAAGCTTTCTTT. This gives the protein CASPTRRGGNTEAFF. The whole variable domain, filled in from reference TRBV19 and TRBJ1-1, reads DGGITQSPKYLFRKEGQNVTLSCEQNLNHDAMYWYRQDPGQGLRLIYYSQIVNDFQKGDIAEGYSVSREKKESFPLTVTSAQKNPTAFYLCASPTRRGGNTEAFFGQGTRLTVV.

In regard to this clone: Its ends do not fully match the called genes, so a read error is possible. The chain joins TRBV24-1 to TRBJ2-7; TRBD1 matches at 7 bases. This CDR3 comprises 14 residues. Germline lookup yields CDR1 KGHDR and CDR2 SFDVKD. The CDR3 is CATSDPDRSGEQYF. The CDR3 DNA reads as TGTGCAACCAGTGACCCGGACAGGAGTGGCGAGCAGTACTTC.

This clone was detected ten times or more. The V and J genes are TRBV4-2 and TRBJ2-1, with D unresolved. Germline V gene sequence: CDR1 LGHNA, CDR2 YNFKEQ. The V and J ends lost 0 bases and 7 bases respectively, with 10 bases between them. The CDR3 is 14 residues long. CDR3 DNA sequence: TGTGCCAGCAGCCAAGAGCAGGCGATTAATGAGCAGTTCTTC. Amino acid sequence: CASSQEQAINEQFF.

A word on this clone: A much larger clone differs by one base, so this may be a read error. Other DNA sequences of this sample code for an identical CDR3. This CDR3 reads CSVSRGARAYNSPLHF. The CDR3 DNA is TGCAGCGTGAGTCGGGGGGCGAGGGCCTATAATTCGCCCCTCCACTTT. The gene calls are TRBV29-1 and TRBJ1-6; TRBD1 might be the D (6 bases). Germline V gene lookup returns CDR1 SQVTM and CDR2 ANQGSEA. The CDR3 has 16 residues.

The J gene is TRBJ2-7, the V gene TRBV7-8; D not certain. V shed 8 bases and J shed 6 bases, with 17 bases lying between them. The length of the CDR3 is 13 residues. CDR1 is SGHVS and CDR2 is FQNEAQ in the germline V gene. CDR3 coding DNA: TGTGCCAGCGGCTCCCAGGCCTCGGTCGAGCAGTACTTC. Amino acid sequence: CASGSQASVEQYF.

V gene TRBV20-1 combines with J gene TRBJ2-2; 9 nucleotides match TRBD1. V gave up 4 bases and J gave up 6 bases; unmatched junction bases: 9. Germline lookup yields CDR1 DFQATT and CDR2 SNEGSKA (reference sequence). This CDR3 has 15 amino acids. The CDR3 DNA is TGCAGTGCTAAGGTGTGGGGACAGGGCGCCGGGGAGCTGTTTTTT. Translated: CSAKVWGQGAGELFF.

Of note for this clone: Possible read error: a much larger clone is one base away. The chain recombines TRBV5-4 with TRBJ2-1; D gene ambiguous. CDR1 is SGHNT and CDR2 is YYREEE in the germline V gene (reference sequence). Trimming cost V 3 bases and J 1 base, with 11 bases left between them. This CDR3 has 15 residues. CDR3 in DNA: TGTGCCAGCAGCTCGATAGTGGGGTCCTACAATGAGCAGTTCTTC. This codes for CASSSIVGSYNEQFF.

This clone counts as medium-sized. The rearrangement joins TRBV6-2 or TRBV6-3 to TRBJ2-7, with 12 bases matching TRBD2. The CDR3 totals 16 residues. CDR1 MNHEY and CDR2 SVGEGT come from the germline V gene. The J segment lost 7 bases and the V segment lost 7 bases, leaving 14 bases of the junction unmatched. Written as DNA, the CDR3 is TGTGCCAGCACCAATCCTACTAGCGGGAGGCCTAGGGAGCAGTACTTC. The encoded protein is CASTNPTSGRPREQYF.

This sequence joins TRBV18 and TRBJ2-1, with TRBD2 matching over 9 bases. Germline values: CDR1 KGHSH, CDR2 LQKENI. The CDR3 length is 13 residues. The trim removed 2 bases at V and 7 bases at J, leaving 0 bases unmatched. The CDR3 DNA reads as TGTGCCAGCTCACCAACTAGCGGGAATGAGCAGTTCTTC. It specifies CASSPTSGNEQFF.

This clone has a count of ten or more. The gene calls are TRBV6-4 and TRBJ2-3; D possibly corresponds to TRBD1 (5 bases). Trimming cost V 2 bases and J 2 bases, with 11 bases left between them. This CDR3 is built from 15 residues. Germline V CDR1 and CDR2: MRHNA, SNTAGT. The CDR3 is CASSDGAKSTDTQYF. The CDR3, as DNA: TGTGCCAGCAGTGACGGGGCGAAATCCACAGATACGCAGTATTTT.

There are many counts of this clone. J is TRBJ2-3 and V is TRBV7-6, with TRBD2 matching 8 bases. Looked up from germline, CDR1 is SGHVS and CDR2 is FNYEAQ. Unmatched junction bases numbered 10, after V lost 2 bases and J lost 0 bases. This CDR3 has 18 residues. The DNA of the CDR3 is TGTGCCAGCAGCTTAATAGCGGGGAGGGGTACTAGCACAGATACGCAGTATTTT. Translated, it gives CASSLIAGRGTSTDTQYF.

This sequence joins TRBV3-1 and TRBJ1-2; D is unresolved. Germline values: CDR1 LGHDT, CDR2 YNNKEL (reference sequence). This CDR3 has 13 amino acids. The ends were cut back, 1 base at V and 6 bases at J, with 9 bases in the middle. The CDR3 spells CASSQVEDDGYTF. The CDR3 DNA follows: TGTGCCAGCAGCCAAGTGGAGGACGATGGCTACACCTTC. The full variable domain, with the rest looked up from reference TRBV3-1 and TRBJ1-2, is DTAVSQTPKYLVTQMGNDKSIKCEQNLGHDTMYWYKQDSKKFLKIMFSYNNKELIINETVPNRFSPKSPDKAHLNLHINSLELGDSAVYFCASSQVEDDGYTFGSGTRLTVV.

There are many counts of this clone. CDR3 coding DNA: TGTGCCAGCAGGCCTCAGACGGCTCCGTATGAAAAACTGTTTTTT. Protein sequence: CASRPQTAPYEKLFF. This chain links TRBV6-2 or TRBV6-3 with TRBJ1-4, with no clear D. Trimming removed 6 bases from V and 6 bases from J, with 17 bases in between. This CDR3 has 15 amino acids. Germline V gene sequence: CDR1 MNHEY, CDR2 SVGEGT.

This clone turned up a few times. The chain couples TRBV6-5 to TRBJ1-2; TRBD1 matches at 7 bases. V lost 0 bases, J lost 7 bases, and 5 bases stayed unmatched. Germline assignment: CDR1 MNHEY and CDR2 SVGAGI. The CDR3 has 14 residues. CDR3 region: CASSYSGTAGGYTF. CDR3 DNA sequence: TGTGCCAGCAGTTACTCCGGGACAGCGGGTGGCTACACCTTC.

This clone was counted at least ten times. This chain joins TRBV19 and TRBJ1-5; D uncertain. V lost 0 bases and J lost 6, with 6 bases in between. The CDR3 is 13 amino acids. CDR1 is LNHDA, CDR2 SQIVND, per germline (reference sequence). The CDR3 sequence: CASSIEGGQPQHF. The CDR3 bases are TGTGCCAGTAGTATAGAGGGAGGTCAGCCCCAGCATTTT.

This clone was seen many times. V and J are TRBV7-9 and TRBJ2-1, with 9 nucleotides matching TRBD2. The CDR3 is 16 residues long. Germline loops: CDR1 SEHNR, CDR2 FQNEAQ (reference sequence). Trimming took 0 bases from V and 0 from J; bases not matched to a gene: 0. CDR3 nucleotides: TGTGCCAGCAGCTTAGCTAGCGGGAGCTCCTACAATGAGCAGTTCTTC. It encodes CASSLASGSSYNEQFF.